This TCR beta chain was documented in a study of blood T cells in healthy people across ages. Primers used in a second PCR of about 6 to 11 cycles were a sample-barcoded 5' primer and a J-beta primer mix. TCRdb reprocessed the 5' RACE reads via MiXCR and lists one record per CDR3 protein. The table includes some 1.5 million distinct CDR3 sequences, roughly two fifths detected once. This clonotype was picked up a small number of times. A much larger clone differs by one base, so this may be a read error. The CDR3 consists of 15 residues. Germline loops: CDR1 LGHDT, CDR2 YNNKEL (reference sequence). This TCR came from a woman aged 18-29 years in good health. The chain has TRBV3-1 and TRBJ2-1; D gene unclear. TRBJ2-7 explains the end of the DNA better; the J call may be wrong. Sequences were obtained from blood. DNA of the CDR3: TGTGCCAGCAGTCGTAGAGGCCCGAGGTACAATGAGCAGTACTTC. This sequence encodes CASSRRGPRYNEQYF.